What follows are 23 T cell receptor beta chains derived from one specimen sequenced in a study of shared clonotypes between healthy human individuals. Clones were read by immunoSEQ multiplex PCR, and TCRdb kept only the in-frame ones, dropping some. The sample yields 2,500,000 or so clones, about 90% seen once. Sample: naive CD4+ T cells from PBMCs. Subset noted: CD45RA+ positively selected. All receptors derive from a man in his late teens or twenties in good health. Some clones in this sample may be carry-over from other donors' samples.

DNA for the CDR3: TGTGCCAGCAGCTTAGGGGGAGGGTTCTACAATGAGCAGTTCTTC. Translation gives CASSLGGGFYNEQFF. The rearrangement links TRBV13 to TRBJ2-1; 7 nucleotides match TRBD2. Germline CDR1 reads PRHDT; CDR2 reads FYEKMQ (reference sequence). Losses at the gene ends were 0 bases for V and 3 bases for J; bases not matched to a gene: 2. CDR3 length: 15 residues.

The rearrangement joins TRBV29-1 to TRBJ2-7; possibly TRBD1 or TRBD2 for D (6 bases each). The CDR3 runs 15 residues. Trimming pared 6 bases from V and 6 bases from J, leaving 24 bases between. CDR1 and CDR2 from the germline V gene are SQVTM and ANQGSEA. The CDR3 protein is CSVRRGDTSIGEQYF. CDR3 sequence (DNA): TGCAGCGTCCGGAGGGGGGACACATCAATTGGCGAGCAGTACTTC.

The table lists this clone with a count of one. The chain recombines TRBV5-1 with TRBJ2-2; 10 nucleotides agree with TRBD2. Germline V gene lookup returns CDR1 SGHRS and CDR2 YFSETQ. The CDR3 runs to 18 residues. V lost 3 bases to trimming and J lost 4 bases; unmatched junction nucleotides: 12. CDR3 DNA: TGCGCCAGCAGCTCATCCGGGCTAGCGGGAGTTGCCACCGGGGAGCTGTTTTTT. Translated, it gives CASSSSGLAGVATGELFF. Complete variable domain (other parts from reference TRBV5-1 and TRBJ2-2): KAGVTQTPRYLIKTRGQQVTLSCSPISGHRSVSWYQQTPGQGLQFLFEYFSETQRNKGNFPGRFSGRQFSNSRSEMNVSTLELGDSALYLCASSSSGLAGVATGELFFGEGSRLTVL.

A note on this clone: This sample also contains other DNA sequences that code for the same CDR3. The J gene is TRBJ2-1, the V gene TRBV6-5, with 8 bases that match TRBD2. This CDR3 spans 15 amino acids. In germline, CDR1 is MNHEY, CDR2 SVGAGI. V dropped 2 bases and J dropped 6; count of bases not matched to a gene: 6. CDR3 amino acids: CASSYPSGRGNEQFF. In DNA, the CDR3 is TGTGCCAGCAGTTACCCAAGCGGGAGAGGCAATGAGCAGTTCTTC.

The chain recombines TRBV5-1 with TRBJ1-4; TRBD1 might be the D (5 bases). Between the trimmed V and J ends, which lost 4 bases and 5 bases, there was a span of 12 bases. The V gene's germline CDR1 is SGHRS and CDR2 YFSETQ. The CDR3 sequence is 14 residues long. The CDR3: CASSPGWGNEKLFF. CDR3 DNA sequence: TGCGCCAGCAGCCCGGGGTGGGGGAATGAAAAACTGTTTTTT.

The sample holds one count of this clone. The gene calls are TRBV5-6 and TRBJ2-6; D may match TRBD1 or TRBD2 (5 bases each). Trimming took 4 bases from V and 2 from J, leaving 16 bases between them. Germline CDR1 is SGHDT and CDR2 is YYEEEE. CDR3 length equals 17 residues. CDR3 in DNA: TGTGCCAGCAGCCGGTCCGAGGGGAAAACTGGGGCCAACGTCCTGACTTTC. Translating it yields CASSRSEGKTGANVLTF.

The CDR3 region is CASSPGGVEQYF. The CDR3 nucleotides read TGTGCCAGCAGCCCTGGGGGCGTCGAGCAGTACTTC. The V call is TRBV11-3, the J call TRBJ2-7; tentatively, D is TRBD1 (6 bases). This CDR3 has 12 amino acids. Germline CDR1 SGHNT, CDR2 YENEEA. Trimming removed 5 bases at V and 6 bases at J, with 11 bases between.

This chain uses TRBV2 with TRBJ2-3; D remains ambiguous. Trimming left V 6 bases short and J 4 bases short, with 20 bases between. This CDR3 contains 16 residues. CDR1 and CDR2 (germline): SNHLY, FYNNEI. CDR3: CASRGRARIWADTQYF. CDR3 DNA sequence: TGTGCCAGCAGGGGAAGGGCCAGAATTTGGGCAGATACGCAGTATTTT. Filled out from reference TRBV2 and TRBJ2-3, the complete variable domain reads EPEVTQTPSHQVTQMGQEVILRCVPISNHLYFYWYRQILGQKVEFLVSFYNNEISEKSEIFDDQFSVERPDGSNFTLKIRSTKLEDSAMYFCASRGRARIWADTQYFGPGTRLTVL.

V gene TRBV5-8 combines with J gene TRBJ2-7; no clear D. Germline V gene data show CDR1 as SGHTS and CDR2 as YDEGEE. V lost 0 bases and J lost 4, with 8 bases in between. The CDR3 has 13 residues. As DNA, the CDR3 is TGTGCCAGCAGCTTGGCCCTCGGATACGAGCAGTACTTC. This translates into CASSLALGYEQYF.

The table lists this clone with a count of one. Here the CDR3 DNA reads TGTGCCAGCAGCTTAACAGGGTTCTATGGCTACACCTTC. This gives the protein CASSLTGFYGYTF. The rearrangement links TRBV5-4 to TRBJ1-2, with D possibly being TRBD1 (6 bases). The CDR3 is made up of 13 amino acids. V was shortened by 2 bases and J by 4 bases, with 9 bases between the two germline ends. Germline V lookup: CDR1 SGHNT, CDR2 YYREEE (reference sequence).

V and J are TRBV7-2 and TRBJ2-7, with 9 bases that match TRBD2. Germline loops: CDR1 SGHTA, CDR2 FQGNSA. The V segment lost 2 bases and the J segment 3 bases; nucleotides outside the gene matches: 11. This CDR3 has 17 residues. The CDR3 protein is CASSLRAGGSSHYEQYF. CDR3 nucleotide sequence: TGTGCCAGCAGCTTAAGAGCGGGGGGTAGCTCACACTACGAGCAGTACTTC.

The V call is TRBV18, the J call TRBJ2-7, with D possibly being TRBD1 (6 bases). Per germline, CDR1 KGHSH and CDR2 LQKENI. V lost 4 bases to trimming and J lost 4 bases, with 17 bases between them. This CDR3 has 15 amino acids. CDR3 protein: CASSLLQGVTYEQYF. Here the CDR3 DNA reads TGTGCCAGCTCACTACTACAGGGAGTTACGTACGAGCAGTACTTC. Filled out from reference TRBV18 and TRBJ2-7, the complete variable domain reads NAGVMQNPRHLVRRRGQEARLRCSPMKGHSHVYWYRQLPEEGLKFMVYLQKENIIDESGMPKERFSAEFPKEGPSILRIQQVVRGDSAAYFCASSLLQGVTYEQYFGPGTRLTVT.

This sequence joins TRBV28 and TRBJ2-1, with D perhaps matching TRBD2 (7 bases). This CDR3 spans 13 amino acids. V was clipped by 5 bases and J by 11 bases, with 16 bases between them. Germline lookup yields CDR1 MDHEN and CDR2 SYDVKM. The CDR3 here is CASSLGGGVQQFF. CDR3 bases: TGTGCCAGCAGTCTAGGGGGGGGAGTTCAGCAGTTCTTC.

To note about this clone: Other DNA sequences from this sample encode an identical CDR3 as well. The chain is built from TRBV4-1 and TRBJ1-3; D gene ambiguous. Germline V gene lookup returns CDR1 MGHRA and CDR2 YSYEKL. The CDR3 runs to 15 residues. Deletions cut 0 bases from V and 4 bases from J, with 10 bases between. CDR3 nucleotides: TGCGCCAGCAGCCAAGATCTTACAGTAGGAAACACCATATATTTT. This encodes CASSQDLTVGNTIYF.

CDR3 bases: TGTGCCAGCAGCTTATACGCGGGAGGGGGCACAGATACGCAGTATTTT. This gives the protein CASSLYAGGGTDTQYF. The gene calls are TRBV7-6 and TRBJ2-3, with 9 positions matching TRBD2. V lost 2 bases and J lost 1; bases outside the gene matches: 4. The CDR3 covers 16 residues. Germline assignment: CDR1 SGHVS and CDR2 FNYEAQ. The variable domain in full, with the rest retrieved from reference TRBV7-6 and TRBJ2-3, is GAGVSQSPRYKVTKRGQDVALRCDPISGHVSLYWYRQALGQGPEFLTYFNYEAQQDKSGLPNDRFSAERPEGSISTLTIQRTEQRDSAMYRCASSLYAGGGTDTQYFGPGTRLTVL.

The chain links TRBV5-1 to TRBJ2-1; 9 positions match TRBD2. The CDR3 sequence is 15 residues long. V shed 4 bases, J shed 5 bases, and the junction held 7 bases outside the gene matches. The germline V gene encodes CDR1 SGHRS and CDR2 YFSETQ. Here the CDR3 DNA reads TGCGCCAGCAGCGTAACACTAGCGGGCGACAATGAGCAGTTCTTC. The encoded protein is CASSVTLAGDNEQFF.

V gene TRBV5-1 combines with J gene TRBJ2-7; D is perhaps TRBD2 (6 bases). The germline V and J ends were trimmed by 7 bases and 11 bases, with 19 bases remaining between them. CDR3 size: 12 residues. Germline V gene data show CDR1 as SGHRS and CDR2 as YFSETQ. CDR3: CASGQVLPGEYF. The DNA for the CDR3 is TGCGCCAGCGGCCAGGTGCTACCGGGGGAGTACTTC.

The CDR3 loop is CASSETGTSTDTQYF. Written as DNA, the CDR3 is TGTGCCAGCAGTGAGACAGGGACTAGCACAGATACGCAGTATTTT. This rearrangement joins TRBV6-6 to TRBJ2-3; perhaps TRBD1 as D (7 bases). Trimming left V 5 bases short and J 0 bases short, with 12 bases between. The germline V gene encodes CDR1 MNHNY and CDR2 SVGAGI (reference sequence). CDR3 length: 15 amino acids.

The sample holds one count of this clone. J is TRBJ2-3 and V is TRBV7-6; TRBD1 is a possible D gene (5 bases). The CDR3 length is 13 residues. Germline CDR1 and CDR2: SGHVS and FNYEAQ. The V gene lost 5 bases and the J gene lost 8 bases, with 14 bases spanning the gap. The CDR3, as DNA: TGTGCCAGCAGCCCGTCAGAAAGGGGTACGCAGTATTTT. It codes for CASSPSERGTQYF.

The V and J genes are TRBV5-4 and TRBJ2-5, with a possible D match to TRBD1 (6 bases). Germline V gene sequence: CDR1 SGHNT, CDR2 YYREEE (reference sequence). The CDR3 is 15 residues long. The V and J ends lost 0 bases and 5 bases respectively, with 14 bases between them. CDR3: CASSLDQQGWETQYF. The CDR3, as DNA: TGTGCCAGCAGCTTGGACCAACAGGGTTGGGAGACCCAGTACTTC.

This chain joins TRBV5-1 and TRBJ2-1; TRBD2 matches at 9 bases. The V gene end was trimmed by 7 bases and the J gene end by 5 bases; junction bases not matched to a gene: 10. The CDR3 runs 15 residues. Germline V gene sequence: CDR1 SGHRS, CDR2 YFSETQ. This CDR3 reads CASVALAGQHNEQFF. In DNA, the CDR3 is TGCGCCAGCGTTGCCCTAGCGGGACAGCACAATGAGCAGTTCTTC.

The chain uses TRBV10-2 and TRBJ2-3; 9 bases align to TRBD2. Germline CDR1 is WSHSY and CDR2 is SAAADI. The CDR3 contains 16 residues. The junction had 11 bases not matched to a gene; V was cut back by 8 bases and J by 2 bases. CDR3 DNA: TGCGCCAGCGCCTCCGCGGCGGGAGGGATCACAGATACGCAGTATTTT. Amino acids: CASASAAGGITDTQYF.

A word on this clone: The same CDR3 can be traced to other DNA sequences in this sample. V usage is TRBV7-2 and J usage is TRBJ2-3; D uncertain. Germline values: CDR1 SGHTA, CDR2 FQGNSA. V was clipped by 2 bases and J by 6 bases, with 3 bases between them. The CDR3 has 11 residues. The CDR3: CASSLTDTQYF. The CDR3 nucleotides read TGTGCCAGCAGCTTAACCGATACGCAGTATTTT.